The entry below gives a single T cell receptor beta chain sequence along with its context. The data were obtained in a study of blood T cell repertoires in COVID-19. On the study more broadly: The United States, Italy and Spain provided the acute and convalescent COVID-19 samples. T cells, B-cell-depleted T cells, or PBMCs provided the cDNA or gDNA that served as material.

The CDR3 runs to 15 residues. Trimming pared 5 bases from V and 0 bases from J, leaving 13 bases between. CDR1 and CDR2 (germline): SGHTA, FQGNSA. Original analysis: Estimates of nucleated cell counts were drawn from the amplification of reference gene primers. Repertoires were generated with immunoSEQ multiplex PCR, while TCRdb's copy carries only in-frame clones and drops some. The V and J calls and clone size come from that table; D and trimming were worked out from the DNA. The sample consists of 200,000 to 250,000 clones, 88% of them appearing once. This sequence originates from a woman aged 60 to 75 with acute or convalescent COVID-19. The chain employs TRBV7-2 and TRBJ1-2; the D is unclear. The material sequenced was peripheral blood. Here the CDR3 DNA reads TGTGCCAGCAGCCTTCGAACCGGAGCTAACTATGGCTACACCTTC. Its translation is CASSLRTGANYGYTF.